The T cell receptor (beta chain) described here comes from a study of cytomegalovirus exposure and HLA in healthy donors. Germline loops: CDR1 SGHKS, CDR2 YYEKEE (reference sequence). This CDR3 has 16 amino acids. V shed 0 bases, J shed 4 bases, and the junction held 9 bases outside the gene matches. PCR amplification relied on 60 Vbeta primers (plus 13 Jbeta primers). Assay used: immunoSEQ multiplex PCR; TCRdb lists only in-frame clones, some missing. The table records 140,000 to 150,000 clones, under 85% of them present only once. The origin of this receptor is a middle-aged woman in good health and CMV-seropositive. Specimen: PBMCs. This rearrangement joins TRBV5-5 to TRBJ2-5, with TRBD1 matching 7 bases. DNA for the CDR3: TGTGCCAGCAGCTTGGCAGAGACAGGGTTGCGAGAGACCCAGTACTTC. Translation: CASSLAETGLRETQYF.